Below, 20 T cell receptor beta chains from the same sample are listed, as sequenced in a study of immune cell composition in non-small cell lung cancer. Produced via immunoSEQ multiplex PCR; TCRdb's table is partial and in-frame only. The table records about 5,000 clones, approximately 80% of them present only once. The sample taken for sequencing was lung tumor tissue. Every receptor here comes from a human donor with non-small cell lung cancer.

The J gene is TRBJ1-6, the V gene TRBV5-4; D not resolved. This CDR3 comprises 15 residues. The germline V and J ends were trimmed by 0 bases and 10 bases, with 14 bases remaining between them. Germline CDR1 reads SGHNT; CDR2 reads YYREEE (reference sequence). CDR3 sequence (DNA): TGTGCCAGCAGCTTGGTGGGCACTCAAGACTCACCCCTCCACTTT. Translating gives CASSLVGTQDSPLHF.

This rearrangement joins TRBV18 to TRBJ2-1; the D is unclear. V was shortened by 2 bases and J by 6 bases, with 8 bases between the two germline ends. This CDR3 has 13 amino acids. Germline V gives CDR1 KGHSH, CDR2 LQKENI. The CDR3 here is CASSPGLRNEQFF. The CDR3 DNA is TGTGCCAGCTCACCAGGGCTTCGCAATGAGCAGTTCTTC.

The J gene is TRBJ2-4, the V gene TRBV2, with D possibly matching TRBD2 (6 bases). V dropped 9 bases and J dropped 10 bases, with 10 bases sitting between them. CDR3 length equals 10 residues. Germline CDR1 is SNHLY and CDR2 is FYNNEI. As DNA, the CDR3 is TGTGCCAGTCGGGGGTCTATTCAGTACTTC. It encodes CASRGSIQYF.

The rearrangement joins TRBV4-2 to TRBJ2-5; perhaps TRBD1 as D (6 bases). The CDR3 has 13 residues. Deletions cut 2 bases from V and 5 bases from J, with 9 bases between. CDR1 is LGHNA and CDR2 is YNFKEQ in the germline V gene. The CDR3 DNA follows: TGTGCCAGCAGCCAACTGAGGGGGGAGACCCAGTACTTC. Amino acid sequence: CASSQLRGETQYF.

The gene calls are TRBV7-2 and TRBJ2-3; D is ambiguous. Germline-derived CDR1 and CDR2 are SGHTA and FQGNSA. The germline V and J ends were trimmed by 6 bases and 6 bases, with 7 bases remaining between them. The CDR3 spans 11 residues. CDR3 in DNA: TGTGCCAGCAGTCTCGCGGATACGCAGTATTTT. Protein product: CASSLADTQYF.

This sequence joins TRBV7-9 and TRBJ2-1; possibly TRBD1 for D (6 bases). The CDR3 has 18 amino acids. Germline CDR1 reads SEHNR; CDR2 reads FQNEAQ (reference sequence). V was cut by 3 bases and J by 5 bases, with 23 bases left in between. The CDR3 sequence is CASSFNLIQGDNNNEQFF. The CDR3 DNA follows: TGTGCCAGCAGCTTCAACCTCATACAGGGTGATAATAACAATGAGCAGTTCTTC.

This clone was picked up one time. The chain is built from TRBV5-5 and TRBJ2-7, with 9 bases identical to TRBD2. The CDR3 has 15 amino acids. V shed 1 base and J 3 bases; nucleotides not matched to a gene: 5. Per the germline V gene, CDR1 is SGHKS and CDR2 is YYEKEE (reference sequence). For the CDR3, the DNA is TGTGCCAGCAGCTTGTTGCTAGCGGGGAGCTACGAGCAGTACTTC. Translation gives CASSLLLAGSYEQYF.

The chain carries TRBV11-2 and TRBJ1-3, with a tentative D call TRBD1 (6 bases). The V gene's germline CDR1 is SGHAT and CDR2 FQNNGV. The CDR3 runs to 14 residues. The V end was cut by 0 bases, the J end by 9 bases, with 12 bases between. CDR3 bases: TGTGCCAGCAGCTTAGACGGGGGGCCTCTCACCATATATTTT. This codes for CASSLDGGPLTIYF. The whole variable domain, remainder taken from reference TRBV11-2 and TRBJ1-3, is EAGVAQSPRYKIIEKRQSVAFWCNPISGHATLYWYQQILGQGPKLLIQFQNNGVVDDSQLPKDRFSAERLKGVDSTLKIQPAKLEDSAVYLCASSLDGGPLTIYFGEGSWLTVV.

This clone has only a few counts. The chain carries TRBV18 and TRBJ1-3; 7 positions match TRBD1. V lost 3 bases and J lost 0; bases outside the gene matches: 5. Looked up from germline, CDR1 is KGHSH and CDR2 is LQKENI. This CDR3 region has 16 residues. The CDR3 DNA sequence: TGTGCCAGCTCACCGCGGGACAGCAACTCTGGAAACACCATATATTTT. This gives the protein CASSPRDSNSGNTIYF.

The chain employs TRBV6-1 and TRBJ1-1; 7 nucleotides align to TRBD1. The CDR3 has 13 residues. Unmatched junction bases numbered 8, after V lost 6 bases and J lost 7 bases. Germline CDR1 is MNHNS and CDR2 is SASEGT. The CDR3 bases are TGTGCCAGCAGCCCCACAGGGGACCTTGAAGCTTTCTTT. Protein product: CASSPTGDLEAFF.

The V call is TRBV5-5, the J call TRBJ2-7, with D tentatively TRBD2 (6 bases). Trimming stripped 7 bases from V and 12 bases from J, with 17 bases between. Germline-derived CDR1 and CDR2 are SGHKS and YYEKEE (reference sequence). The CDR3 spans 11 residues. CDR3 residues: CASGEVGRRYF. As DNA, the CDR3 is TGTGCCAGCGGGGAGGTGGGACGGAGGTACTTC. Based on the CDR3 plus reference TRBV5-5 and TRBJ2-7, the full variable domain is DAGVTQSPTHLIKTRGQQVTLRCSPISGHKSVSWYQQVLGQGPQFIFQYYEKEERGRGNFPDRFSARQFPNYSSELNVNALLLGDSALYLCASGEVGRRYFGPGTRLTVT.

The V gene is TRBV28, the J gene TRBJ2-5; D ambiguous. V dropped 5 bases and J dropped 0 bases, with 13 bases sitting between them. The CDR3 totals 15 residues. Germline assignment: CDR1 MDHEN and CDR2 SYDVKM. The CDR3 loop is CASSTPQMYQETQYF. Here the CDR3 DNA reads TGTGCCAGCAGTACCCCACAGATGTACCAAGAGACCCAGTACTTC.

This sequence joins TRBV6-1 and TRBJ2-3; perhaps TRBD1 as D (5 bases). Trimming took off 6 bases at V and 3 bases at J, with 16 bases between the two ends. The CDR3 contains 15 residues. In germline, CDR1 is MNHNS, CDR2 SASEGT. CDR3 coding DNA: TGTGCCAGCAGAGGGCAGGGTCTATTTACAGATACGCAGTATTTT. Residues: CASRGQGLFTDTQYF.

The chain is built from TRBV5-1 and TRBJ2-4; TRBD1 aligns across 7 bases. Germline assignment: CDR1 SGHRS and CDR2 YFSETQ. V dropped 4 bases and J dropped 5; count of bases not matched to a gene: 12. CDR3 size: 16 residues. The CDR3 coding sequence is TGCGCCAGCAGCATTTCGACAGGGTGGGGACAAAACATTCAGTACTTC. Its protein is CASSISTGWGQNIQYF.

Written as DNA, the CDR3 is TGTGCCAGTACCCAGGGGGGGCAGAAGAACTGGAACACTGAAGCTTTCTTT. Amino acid sequence: CASTQGGQKNWNTEAFF. The chain has TRBV19 and TRBJ1-1, with 7 bases that match TRBD1. There are 17 residues in the CDR3. J gave up 1 base and V 7 bases, and 15 bases lay outside the gene matches. Germline loops: CDR1 LNHDA, CDR2 SQIVND (reference sequence). The full variable domain, completed using reference TRBV19 and TRBJ1-1, is DGGITQSPKYLFRKEGQNVTLSCEQNLNHDAMYWYRQDPGQGLRLIYYSQIVNDFQKGDIAEGYSVSREKKESFPLTVTSAQKNPTAFYLCASTQGGQKNWNTEAFFGQGTRLTVV.

The table lists this clone with a few counts. The rearrangement joins TRBV6-5 to TRBJ1-1; D gene unclear. The V and J ends lost 6 bases and 4 bases respectively, with 12 bases between them. Germline V gene lookup returns CDR1 MNHEY and CDR2 SVGAGI. The CDR3 extends over 13 amino acids. The CDR3 sequence: CASSRNTATEAFF. DNA of the CDR3: TGTGCCAGCAGCCGTAACACCGCCACTGAAGCTTTCTTT.

The chain combines TRBV9 with TRBJ2-5; TRBD1 is a possible D gene (7 bases). From germline, CDR1 is SGDLS and CDR2 YYNGEE. The CDR3 is 16 amino acids. The V and J ends lost 4 bases and 2 bases respectively, with 18 bases between them. CDR3 sequence reads: CASSSRGRGVQETQYF. The CDR3 DNA reads as TGTGCCAGCAGCTCCCGAGGCAGGGGGGTTCAAGAGACCCAGTACTTC.

This chain connects TRBV6-1 to TRBJ2-7; 7 positions agree with TRBD1. Unmatched junction bases numbered 6, after V lost 5 bases and J lost 11 bases. The CDR3 covers 11 residues. Germline loops: CDR1 MNHNS, CDR2 SASEGT. CDR3 sequence reads: CASSLTGKKYF. CDR3 bases: TGTGCCAGCAGTTTGACAGGGAAGAAGTACTTC.

The chain carries TRBV11-2 and TRBJ2-7; maybe TRBD1 (6 bases). The germline V gene encodes CDR1 SGHAT and CDR2 FQNNGV. V lost 2 bases to trimming and J lost 6 bases, with 17 bases between them. The CDR3 length is 15 residues. The CDR3 is CASSLRTQGPFEQYF. DNA for the CDR3: TGTGCCAGCAGCTTACGTACACAGGGCCCCTTCGAGCAGTACTTC. Variable domain in full (rest from reference TRBV11-2 and TRBJ2-7): EAGVAQSPRYKIIEKRQSVAFWCNPISGHATLYWYQQILGQGPKLLIQFQNNGVVDDSQLPKDRFSAERLKGVDSTLKIQPAKLEDSAVYLCASSLRTQGPFEQYFGPGTRLTVT.

The rearrangement links TRBV6-6 to TRBJ2-7, with 8 bases identical to TRBD1. The V segment lost 4 bases and the J segment 2 bases; nucleotides outside the gene matches: 10. Germline assignment: CDR1 MNHNY and CDR2 SVGAGI (reference sequence). This CDR3 spans 16 amino acids. DNA of the CDR3: TGTGCCAGCAGTTTCATCCGCGGACAGGGAGCCTACGAGCAGTACTTC. Amino acids: CASSFIRGQGAYEQYF.